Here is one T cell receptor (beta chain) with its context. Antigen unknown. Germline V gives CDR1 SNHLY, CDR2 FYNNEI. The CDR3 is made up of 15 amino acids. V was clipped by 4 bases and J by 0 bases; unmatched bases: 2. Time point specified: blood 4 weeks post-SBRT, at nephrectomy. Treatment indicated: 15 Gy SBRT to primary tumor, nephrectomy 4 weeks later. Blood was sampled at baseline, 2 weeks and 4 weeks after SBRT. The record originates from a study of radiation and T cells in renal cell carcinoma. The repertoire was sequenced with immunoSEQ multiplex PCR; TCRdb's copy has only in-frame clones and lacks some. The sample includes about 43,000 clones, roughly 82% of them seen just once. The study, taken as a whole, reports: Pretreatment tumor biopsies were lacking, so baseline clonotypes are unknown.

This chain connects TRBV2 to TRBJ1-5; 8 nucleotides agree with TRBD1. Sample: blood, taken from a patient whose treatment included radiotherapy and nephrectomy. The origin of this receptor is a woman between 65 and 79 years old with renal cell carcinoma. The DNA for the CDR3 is TGTGCCAGCAGTGGGACAGGGCGTAGCAATCAGCCCCAGCATTTT. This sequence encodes CASSGTGRSNQPQHF.